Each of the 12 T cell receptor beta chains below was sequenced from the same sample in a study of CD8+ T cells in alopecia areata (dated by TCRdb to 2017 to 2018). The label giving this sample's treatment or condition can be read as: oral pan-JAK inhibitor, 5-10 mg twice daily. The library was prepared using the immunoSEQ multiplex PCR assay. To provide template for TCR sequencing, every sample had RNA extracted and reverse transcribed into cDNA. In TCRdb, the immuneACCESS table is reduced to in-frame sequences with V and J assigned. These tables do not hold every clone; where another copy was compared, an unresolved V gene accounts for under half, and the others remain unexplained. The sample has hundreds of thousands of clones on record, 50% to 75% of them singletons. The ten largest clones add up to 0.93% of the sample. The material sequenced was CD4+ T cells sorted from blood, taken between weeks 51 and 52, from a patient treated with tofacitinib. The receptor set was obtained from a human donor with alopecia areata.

Here the CDR3 reads CASSSRGAGYNSPLHF. CDR3 coding DNA: TGTGCCAGCAGTTCGAGGGGAGCGGGGTATAATTCACCCCTCCACTTT. The chain has TRBV27 and TRBJ1-6; weak D call: TRBD1 (5 bases). V lost 4 bases, J lost 4 bases, and 14 bases lay in between. The germline CDR1 and CDR2 sequences are MNHEY and SMNVEV (reference sequence). This CDR3 region has 16 residues.

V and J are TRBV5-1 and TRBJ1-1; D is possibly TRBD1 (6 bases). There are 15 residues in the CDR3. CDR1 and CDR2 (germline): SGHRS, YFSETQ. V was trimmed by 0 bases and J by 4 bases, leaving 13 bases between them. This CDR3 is CASSLADRGGTEAFF. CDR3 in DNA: TGCGCCAGCAGCTTGGCGGACAGAGGGGGCACTGAAGCTTTCTTT.

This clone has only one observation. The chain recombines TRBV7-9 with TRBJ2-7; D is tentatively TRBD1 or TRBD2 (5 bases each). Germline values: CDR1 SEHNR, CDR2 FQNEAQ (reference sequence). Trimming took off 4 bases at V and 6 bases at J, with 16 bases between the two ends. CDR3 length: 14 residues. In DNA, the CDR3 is TGTGCCAGCAGCTCCCAGGGACGTAGCCTCGAGCAGTACTTC. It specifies CASSSQGRSLEQYF. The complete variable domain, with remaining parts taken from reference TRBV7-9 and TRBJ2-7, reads DTGVSQNPRHKITKRGQNVTFRCDPISEHNRLYWYRQTLGQGPEFLTYFQNEAQLEKSRLLSDRFSAERPKGSFSTLEIQRTEQGDSAMYLCASSSQGRSLEQYFGPGTRLTVT.

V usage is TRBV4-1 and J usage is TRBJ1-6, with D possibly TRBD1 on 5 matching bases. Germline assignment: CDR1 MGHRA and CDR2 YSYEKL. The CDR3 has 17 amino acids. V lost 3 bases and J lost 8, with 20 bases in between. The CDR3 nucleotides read TGCGCCAGCAGCCAGGGGGAAAGACAGACCGAGGATTCACCCCTCCACTTT. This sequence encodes CASSQGERQTEDSPLHF.

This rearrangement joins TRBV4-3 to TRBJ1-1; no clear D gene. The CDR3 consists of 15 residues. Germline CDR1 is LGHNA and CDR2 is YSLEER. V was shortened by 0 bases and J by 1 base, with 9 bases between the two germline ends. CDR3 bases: TGCGCCAGCAGCCAAGACCCGGGGAGGAACACTGAAGCTTTCTTT. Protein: CASSQDPGRNTEAFF.

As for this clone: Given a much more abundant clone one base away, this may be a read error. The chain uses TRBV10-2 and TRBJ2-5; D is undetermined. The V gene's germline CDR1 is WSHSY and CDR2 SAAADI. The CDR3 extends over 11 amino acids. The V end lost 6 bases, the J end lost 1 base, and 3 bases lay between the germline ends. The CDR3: CASSSQETQYF. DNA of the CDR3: TGCGCCAGCAGCAGCCAAGAGACCCAGTACTTC.

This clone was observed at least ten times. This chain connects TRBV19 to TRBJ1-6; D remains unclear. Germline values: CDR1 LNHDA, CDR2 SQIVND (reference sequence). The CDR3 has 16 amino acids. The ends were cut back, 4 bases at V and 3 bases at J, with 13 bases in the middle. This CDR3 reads CASSTLRVLYNSPLHF. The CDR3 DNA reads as TGTGCCAGTAGTACCCTACGGGTCCTCTATAATTCACCCCTCCACTTT.

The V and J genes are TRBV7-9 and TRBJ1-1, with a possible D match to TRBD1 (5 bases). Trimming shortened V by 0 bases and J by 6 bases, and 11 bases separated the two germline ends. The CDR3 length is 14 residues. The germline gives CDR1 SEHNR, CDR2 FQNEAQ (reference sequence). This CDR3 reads CASSLAGEWAEAFF. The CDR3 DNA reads TGTGCCAGCAGCTTAGCAGGGGAATGGGCTGAAGCTTTCTTT.

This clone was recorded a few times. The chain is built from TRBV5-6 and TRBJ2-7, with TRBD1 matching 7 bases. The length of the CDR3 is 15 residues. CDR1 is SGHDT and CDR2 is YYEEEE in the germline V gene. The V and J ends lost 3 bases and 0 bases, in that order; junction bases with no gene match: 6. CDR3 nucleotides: TGTGCCAGCAGCTGGACAGGTGCGGTCTCCTACGAGCAGTACTTC. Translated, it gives CASSWTGAVSYEQYF.

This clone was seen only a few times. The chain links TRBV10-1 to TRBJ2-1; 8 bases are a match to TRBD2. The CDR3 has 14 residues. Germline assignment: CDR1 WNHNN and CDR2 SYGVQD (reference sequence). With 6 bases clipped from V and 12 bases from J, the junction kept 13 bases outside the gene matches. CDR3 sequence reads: CASSLGGTRDSQFF. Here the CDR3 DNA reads TGCGCCAGCAGCTTAGGCGGGACTAGGGACTCGCAGTTCTTC.

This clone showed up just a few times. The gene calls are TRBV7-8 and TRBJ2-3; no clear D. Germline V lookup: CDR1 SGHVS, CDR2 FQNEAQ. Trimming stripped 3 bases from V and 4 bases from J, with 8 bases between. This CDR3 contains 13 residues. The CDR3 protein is CASSFSQADTQYF. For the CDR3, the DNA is TGTGCCAGCAGCTTTTCACAAGCAGATACGCAGTATTTT.

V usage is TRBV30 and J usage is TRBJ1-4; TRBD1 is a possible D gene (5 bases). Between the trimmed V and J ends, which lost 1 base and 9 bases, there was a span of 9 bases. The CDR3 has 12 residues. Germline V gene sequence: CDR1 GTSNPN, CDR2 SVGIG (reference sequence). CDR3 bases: TGTGCCTGGAGTGGCCCGGGGCAAAAACTGTTTTTT. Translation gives CAWSGPGQKLFF.